This TCR beta chain was identified in a study of shared clonotypes between healthy human individuals. At the level of the study: Each donor's CD4 naive and CD4 memory cells filled three plates apiece, CD8 naive two, and CD8 memory one. Study-wide results and caveats: It was the non-shared clonotypes that had lower generation probabilities than clonotypes shared by all four donors. Expectations were that clonotype sharing among donors would be affected by sequencing depth.

Samples underwent the assay at deep level. The protocol was immunoSEQ multiplex PCR, while the TCRdb copy is restricted to in-frame clones and leaves out a portion. The table has about 1.5 million clones, around 98% seen once. A note on this clone: No antigen is known for it.

The V gene's germline CDR1 is LNHNV and CDR2 YYDKDF (reference sequence). The J segment lost 2 bases and the V segment lost 3 bases, leaving 6 bases of the junction unmatched. This CDR3 contains 15 residues. V and J are TRBV15 and TRBJ2-7, with TRBD1 matching over 8 bases. The source material was naive CD4+ T cells sorted from blood. Subset reported: CD45RA+ positively selected. The receptor was isolated from a man aged 25-40 years in good health. CDR3 loop: CATSSIGTGAYEQYF. CDR3 coding DNA: TGTGCCACCAGCAGTATTGGGACAGGAGCCTACGAGCAGTACTTC.